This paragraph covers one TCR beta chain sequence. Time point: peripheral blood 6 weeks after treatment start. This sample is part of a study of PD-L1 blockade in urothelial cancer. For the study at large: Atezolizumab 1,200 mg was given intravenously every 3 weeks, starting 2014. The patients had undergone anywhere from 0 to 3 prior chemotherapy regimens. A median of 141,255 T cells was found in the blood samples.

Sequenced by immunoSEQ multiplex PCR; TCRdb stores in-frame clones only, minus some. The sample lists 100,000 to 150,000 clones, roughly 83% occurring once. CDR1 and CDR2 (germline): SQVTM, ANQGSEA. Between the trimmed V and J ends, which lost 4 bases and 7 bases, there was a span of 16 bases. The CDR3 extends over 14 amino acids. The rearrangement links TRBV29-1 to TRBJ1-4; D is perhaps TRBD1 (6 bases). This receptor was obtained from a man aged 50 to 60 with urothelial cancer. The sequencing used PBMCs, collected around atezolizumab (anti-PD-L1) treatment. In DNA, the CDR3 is TGCAGCGTTGCCCCAGGGGTAGTGTCTGAAAAACTGTTTTTT. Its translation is CSVAPGVVSEKLFF.